A selection of T cell receptor beta chains follows, all from one sample in a study of OX40 agonist ivuxolimab in advanced cancers. Data came from immunoSEQ multiplex PCR; TCRdb stores just in-frame clones and leaves some out. The repertoire consists of about 110,000 clones, with 85% to 95% occurring once and the leading ten covering around 0.64%. The source was CD4+ or CD8+ T cells sorted from blood, collected in a trial of the OX40 agonist ivuxolimab. These receptors all stem from an adult with an advanced solid tumor such as melanoma, head and neck, liver or kidney cancer. CDR3s include the opening cysteine and the closing phenylalanine or tryptophan. A D gene is named only where the DNA matches it firmly. The size entry is marked missing in some rows and otherwise reads once, few, many or a size class.

J,D,length,size,V,CDR3,DNA
TRBJ2-7,.,15,.,TRBV5-1,CASSLIQGGGYEQYF,TGCGCCAGCAGCTTGATCCAGGGAGGAGGCTACGAGCAGTACTTC
TRBJ2-3,TRBD2,16,.,TRBV5-1,CASSWGLAGDPDTQYF,TGCGCCAGCAGCTGGGGACTAGCGGGAGACCCAGATACGCAGTATTTT
TRBJ2-7,TRBD1,15,.,TRBV18,CASSPGTGSSREQYF,TGTGCCAGCTCTCCCGGGACAGGGTCATCTCGTGAGCAGTACTTC
TRBJ1-1,.,13,.,TRBV5-1,CASSGGVDTEAFF,TGCGCCAGCAGTGGGGGCGTGGACACTGAAGCTTTCTTT
TRBJ2-5,.,12,once,TRBV18,CASSHPQETQYF,TGTGCCAGCTCACATCCCCAAGAGACCCAGTACTTC
TRBJ2-3,.,13,.,TRBV7-3,CASSPQGPDTQYF,TGTGCCAGCAGCCCACAGGGACCAGATACGCAGTATTTT
TRBJ2-1,TRBD2,16,.,TRBV6-4,CASSDLAGGTLDEQFF,TGTGCCAGCAGTGACCTAGCGGGAGGGACGCTAGATGAGCAGTTCTTC
TRBJ1-3,.,14,.,TRBV5-4,CASRGGLTGNTIYF,TGTGCCAGCAGGGGGGGGTTGACTGGAAACACCATATATTTT
TRBJ2-3,.,15,.,TRBV18,CASSPIQRGTDTQYF,TGTGCCAGCTCACCTATTCAGCGTGGCACAGATACGCAGTATTTT
TRBJ2-4,.,11,.,TRBV20-1,CSAKKKDIQYF,TGCAGTGCCAAGAAAAAGGACATTCAGTACTTC
TRBJ2-2,.,13,.,TRBV5-1,CASSLGTAGELFF,TGCGCCAGCAGCTTGGGGACAGCCGGGGAGCTGTTTTTT
TRBJ2-7,TRBD1,14,few,TRBV11-1,CASSYPGQGGEQYF,TGTGCCAGCAGCTATCCGGGACAGGGAGGCGAGCAGTACTTC
TRBJ1-2,TRBD1,14,.,TRBV6-5,CASSQRRTGLGYTF,TGTGCCAGCAGCCAACGAAGGACAGGGCTTGGCTACACCTTC
TRBJ2-1,TRBD2,15,.,TRBV11-3,CASSLGISGINEQFF,TGTGCCAGCAGCTTAGGAATTAGCGGGATCAATGAGCAGTTCTTC
TRBJ2-1,.,16,.,TRBV9,CASSVFRGSSYNEQFF,TGTGCCAGCAGCGTGTTCAGGGGTAGCTCCTACAATGAGCAGTTCTTC
TRBJ1-1,.,19,once,TRBV18,CASSPALKAGWSVYTEAFF,TGTGCCAGCTCACCTGCGCTAAAGGCCGGGTGGAGCGTTTACACTGAAGCTTTCTTT
TRBJ1-1,.,15,.,TRBV5-4,CASSHRPREGTEAFF,TGTGCCAGCAGCCATCGGCCCCGGGAGGGCACTGAAGCTTTCTTT
TRBJ2-7,TRBD2,16,few,TRBV5-6,CASAGGGLAESYEQYF,TGTGCCAGCGCCGGTGGCGGACTAGCGGAATCCTACGAGCAGTACTTC
TRBJ1-5,.,15,.,TRBV2,CASSENSAVNQPQHF,TGTGCCAGCAGTGAAAATTCGGCAGTGAATCAGCCCCAGCATTTT
TRBJ2-3,TRBD2,15,.,TRBV30,CAWGLAGGHTDTQYF,TGTGCCTGGGGACTAGCGGGGGGGCACACAGATACGCAGTATTTT
TRBJ1-1,.,16,.,TRBV11-2,CASSSPGALGDTEAFF,TGTGCCAGCAGCTCGCCGGGGGCCCTGGGAGACACTGAAGCTTTCTTT
TRBJ1-2,.,11,few,TRBV30,CAWSWGDGYTF,TGTGCCTGGAGTTGGGGGGACGGCTACACCTTC
TRBJ2-1,TRBD2,16,.,TRBV7-2,CASSIRAGGDYNEQFF,TGTGCCAGCAGCATAAGAGCGGGAGGGGACTACAATGAGCAGTTCTTC
TRBJ2-3,.,16,.,TRBV5-6,CASSLANRQVTDTQYF,TGTGCCAGCAGCTTGGCCAACCGACAGGTCACAGATACGCAGTATTTT
TRBJ2-1,.,15,once,TRBV7-2,CASSLDQTLYNEQFF,TGTGCCAGCAGCTTAGACCAGACCCTTTACAATGAGCAGTTCTTC
TRBJ2-7,.,12,.,TRBV10-2,CASSESGGEQYF,TGCGCCAGCAGTGAGTCTGGAGGCGAGCAGTACTTC
TRBJ2-5,.,18,.,TRBV15,CATSREGRGGPIGETQYF,TGTGCCACCAGCAGAGAGGGGAGAGGAGGGCCCATTGGGGAGACCCAGTACTTC
TRBJ2-1,TRBD1,15,once,TRBV28,CASNEGSRGRDEQFF,TGTGCCAGCAATGAGGGTAGCAGGGGGCGCGATGAGCAGTTCTTC
TRBJ2-2,.,19,.,TRBV10-1,CASSESMVPPHPNTGELFF,TGCGCCAGCAGTGAGTCGATGGTCCCCCCTCACCCGAACACCGGGGAGCTGTTTTTT
TRBJ2-7,TRBD2,17,.,TRBV12-5,CASGFRVGTSGSYEQYF,TGTGCTAGTGGTTTCAGGGTGGGGACTAGCGGGTCCTACGAGCAGTACTTC
TRBJ2-3,.,13,.,TRBV6-4,CASSDDLGDTQYF,TGTGCCAGCAGTGACGACCTTGGGGATACGCAGTATTTT
TRBJ1-1,.,13,.,TRBV5-1,CASSLAGYSEAFF,TGCGCCAGCAGCTTGGCAGGGTATTCTGAAGCTTTCTTT
TRBJ2-7,.,15,once,TRBV18,CASSPTQHLPEETYF,TGTGCCAGCTCCCCGACCCAACATCTCCCAGAGGAAACGTACTTC
TRBJ1-4,TRBD1,15,.,TRBV27,CASRPQGATNEKLFF,TGTGCCAGCAGACCGCAGGGGGCAACTAATGAAAAACTGTTTTTT
TRBJ1-2,.,13,.,TRBV6-5,CASSGGIGYGYTF,TGTGCCAGCAGTGGTGGCATCGGCTATGGCTACACCTTC
TRBJ1-1,.,13,.,TRBV5-1,CASSPNSDTEAFF,TGCGCCAGCAGCCCCAACAGCGACACTGAAGCTTTCTTT
TRBJ2-1,.,14,.,TRBV7-9,CASRSSGGHNEQFF,TGTGCCAGCAGGTCAAGCGGAGGACACAATGAGCAGTTCTTC
TRBJ1-6,.,14,.,TRBV6-6,CATTSDVANSPLHF,TGTGCCACCACCTCGGACGTTGCGAATTCACCCCTCCACTTT
TRBJ2-7,TRBD2,15,.,TRBV6-1,CASSVLAGGFLEQYF,TGTGCCAGCAGTGTACTAGCGGGGGGGTTTTTGGAGCAGTACTTC
TRBJ1-6,.,13,.,TRBV7-3,CASSLFSDSPLHF,TGTGCCAGCAGCTTGTTTAGTGATTCACCCCTCCACTTT
TRBJ2-1,TRBD1,13,.,TRBV5-1,CASSHGQGSEQFF,TGCGCCAGCAGCCACGGACAGGGAAGTGAGCAGTTCTTC
TRBJ2-5,.,15,.,TRBV12-1,CASSLTSGAQETQYF,TGTGCCAGCAGCTTAACTAGCGGGGCGCAAGAGACCCAGTACTTC
TRBJ2-7,.,14,once,TRBV13,CASSQPGQWSEQYF,TGTGCCAGCAGTCAACCGGGCCAATGGAGCGAGCAGTACTTC
TRBJ2-7,TRBD1,11,.,TRBV6-1,CAGQGEDEQYF,TGTGCCGGACAGGGGGAGGACGAGCAGTACTTC
TRBJ2-2,.,12,.,TRBV29-1,CSVESGSGELFF,TGCAGCGTTGAATCGGGATCCGGGGAGCTGTTTTTT
TRBJ1-2,.,13,.,TRBV30,CAWGGTGHYGYTF,TGTGCCTGGGGGGGGACGGGGCACTATGGCTACACCTTC
TRBJ2-5,TRBD1,13,.,TRBV19,CASRGGYQETQYF,TGTGCCAGTAGAGGGGGCTACCAAGAGACCCAGTACTTC
TRBJ2-1,TRBD1,13,.,TRBV6-5,CASARDRVSEQFF,TGTGCCAGCGCCCGGGACAGGGTAAGCGAGCAGTTCTTC
TRBJ1-2,.,14,.,TRBV18,CASSPRGGNYGYTF,TGTGCCAGCTCACCCCGTGGGGGGAACTATGGCTACACCTTC
TRBJ2-6,TRBD2,18,.,TRBV4-1,CASSQEGRGGAGANVLTF,TGCGCCAGCAGCCAAGAAGGCCGGGGGGGTGCTGGGGCCAACGTCCTGACTTTC
TRBJ2-2,.,16,.,TRBV6-5,CASSSAGVRDTGELFF,TGTGCCAGCAGTTCCGCCGGGGTCCGGGACACCGGGGAGCTGTTTTTT